This T cell receptor beta chain came from a study of blood T cells in healthy people across ages. Study findings and constraints: Researchers said unsorted PBMCs prevented a conclusive naive versus antigen-experienced comparison.

A note on this clonotype: Its antigen is not known.

Primed by a sample-barcoded 5' primer and a J-beta primer mix, a second PCR proceeded for about 7 to 12 cycles. One entry per CDR3 protein, called by TCRdb with MiXCR from the 5' RACE reads. The data show more than 600,000 distinct CDR3 sequences, roughly 25% seen once. The sample also formed part of further work on T cells of mothers and their children.

The receptor comes from a boy between 10 and 17 years old in good health. Sequenced input: blood.

CDR3 nucleotide sequence: TGTGCCAGCCCCACCGGGTCTTCTCCGGACACTGAAGCTTTCTTT. It encodes CASPTGSSPDTEAFF. The chain couples TRBV6-1 to TRBJ1-1; D gene unclear. CDR3 length: 15 amino acids. The V gene's germline CDR1 is MNHNS and CDR2 SASEGT. V was clipped by 8 bases and J by 3 bases, with 19 bases between them.